The 16 T cell receptor beta chains given below trace back to one sample, sequenced in a study of T cells after posttransplantation cyclophosphamide. Sequencing used immunoSEQ multiplex PCR; TCRdb keeps in-frame clones, though not all of them. This sample yields more than 60,000 clones, of which over 85% are seen a single time; about 3.2% belongs to the top ten. The sequenced sample consisted of PBMCs. The receptors come from a woman aged 30 to 39 in good health and a related stem cell transplant donor.

This chain joins TRBV6-1 and TRBJ1-2; perhaps TRBD1 as D (5 bases). This CDR3 has 13 amino acids. Germline CDR1 and CDR2: MNHNS and SASEGT. The V end lost 6 bases, the J end lost 8 bases, and 16 bases lay between the germline ends. The CDR3 reads CASSLSGTRGYTF. The CDR3 bases are TGTGCCAGCAGCTTGTCCGGGACGCGAGGCTACACCTTC.

This sequence joins TRBV28 and TRBJ1-2; TRBD1 is a possible D gene (5 bases). The germline gives CDR1 MDHEN, CDR2 SYDVKM. The CDR3 sequence is 15 residues long. V dropped 2 bases and J dropped 0 bases, with 10 bases sitting between them. CDR3 in amino acids: CASSLAGHTNYGYTF. The CDR3 region has the DNA TGTGCCAGCAGTTTAGCGGGGCATACTAACTATGGCTACACCTTC.

V gene TRBV15 combines with J gene TRBJ1-6; a possible D gene is TRBD1 (5 bases). Germline CDR1 and CDR2: LNHNV and YYDKDF (reference sequence). V was clipped by 1 base and J by 8 bases, with 15 bases between them. The CDR3 is 16 amino acids. The CDR3 reads CATSRGDSGGYSPLHF. The CDR3 bases are TGTGCCACCAGCAGAGGCGACTCCGGGGGGTATTCACCCCTCCACTTT. The full variable domain, in which reference TRBV15 and TRBJ1-6 provide the parts outside the CDR3, is DAMVIQNPRYQVTQFGKPVTLSCSQTLNHNVMYWYQQKSSQAPKLLFHYYDKDFNNEADTPDNFQSRRPNTSFCFLDIRSPGLGDTAMYLCATSRGDSGGYSPLHFGNGTRLTVT.

This chain uses TRBV5-1 with TRBJ2-1, with D possibly being TRBD2 (6 bases). V gave up 3 bases and J gave up 0 bases, with 10 bases separating them. This CDR3 contains 15 residues. CDR1 SGHRS and CDR2 YFSETQ come from the germline V gene. The CDR3 sequence: CASSSGGYSYNEQFF. The CDR3 bases are TGCGCCAGCAGCTCTGGGGGGTACTCCTACAATGAGCAGTTCTTC.

The chain employs TRBV5-6 and TRBJ1-2; D unclear. Germline V CDR1 and CDR2: SGHDT, YYEEEE. The CDR3 runs to 14 residues. The V and J ends lost 0 bases and 0 bases respectively, with 6 bases between them. CDR3 residues: CASSLEAANYGYTF. The CDR3 nucleotides are TGTGCCAGCAGCTTGGAGGCAGCTAACTATGGCTACACCTTC. The full variable domain, rest sourced from reference TRBV5-6 and TRBJ1-2, is DAGVTQSPTHLIKTRGQQVTLRCSPKSGHDTVSWYQQALGQGPQFIFQYYEEEERQRGNFPDRFSGHQFPNYSSELNVNALLLGDSALYLCASSLEAANYGYTFGSGTRLTVV.

V is TRBV19 and J is TRBJ2-7; tentatively, D is TRBD1 or TRBD2 (5 bases each). The length of the CDR3 is 15 residues. The germline CDR1 and CDR2 sequences are LNHDA and SQIVND (reference sequence). The germline V and J ends were trimmed by 4 bases and 2 bases, with 15 bases remaining between them. This chain's CDR3 is CASSKAAGTPYEQYF. For the CDR3, the DNA is TGTGCCAGTAGTAAGGCGGCAGGGACCCCCTACGAGCAGTACTTC.

V gene TRBV6-5 combines with J gene TRBJ1-1; D is unclear. CDR1 and CDR2 from the germline V gene are MNHEY and SVGAGI. Trimming shortened V by 0 bases and J by 0 bases, and 11 bases separated the two germline ends. This CDR3 is 16 amino acids long. CDR3 region: CASSYSWSRLNTEAFF. Written as DNA, the CDR3 is TGTGCCAGCAGTTACTCGTGGTCCAGATTGAACACTGAAGCTTTCTTT.

This clone was seen just once. The chain links TRBV30 to TRBJ1-3; D is ambiguous. Germline CDR1 GTSNPN, CDR2 SVGIG (reference sequence). The CDR3 sequence is 14 residues long. Trimming took off 2 bases at V and 0 bases at J, with 8 bases between the two ends. The CDR3 nucleotides are TGTGCCTGGAGTAGAGGGCACTCTGGAAACACCATATATTTT. Translated, it gives CAWSRGHSGNTIYF.

CDR3 protein: CASSVTGGQSYNSPLHF. CDR3 coding DNA: TGTGCCAGCAGCGTAACGGGGGGACAGTCCTATAATTCACCCCTCCACTTT. The chain carries TRBV9 and TRBJ1-6; 7 bases match TRBD1. The germline CDR1 and CDR2 sequences are SGDLS and YYNGEE. The CDR3 runs 17 residues. V shed 1 base, J shed 1 base, and the junction held 5 bases outside the gene matches.

The rearrangement uses TRBV9 and TRBJ2-2; TRBD1 matches at 10 bases. Germline lookup yields CDR1 SGDLS and CDR2 YYNGEE. The junction had 13 bases not matched to a gene; V was cut back by 0 bases and J by 5 bases. This CDR3 is 19 amino acids long. CDR3 DNA sequence: TGTGCCAGCAGCGTAGAAGCCAGGAGTGACAGGGGGCGGACCGGGGAGCTGTTTTTT. This encodes CASSVEARSDRGRTGELFF.

The J gene is TRBJ1-2, the V gene TRBV6-5, with unresolved D. Deletions cut 2 bases from V and 4 bases from J, with 8 bases between. This CDR3 has 13 amino acids. The germline V gene has CDR1 MNHEY and CDR2 SVGAGI. CDR3 in amino acids: CASSYGRSYGYTF. CDR3 DNA sequence: TGTGCCAGCAGTTACGGCAGATCCTATGGCTACACCTTC.

The chain joins TRBV2 to TRBJ1-5; 9 bases map to TRBD1. This CDR3 has 17 residues. In germline, CDR1 is SNHLY, CDR2 FYNNEI. J was trimmed by 1 base and V by 8 bases; bases with no gene match: 12. CDR3 DNA: TGTGCCAGCTCCGGGACAGGGAGCACTCGGAGCAATCAGCCCCAGCATTTT. Its protein is CASSGTGSTRSNQPQHF.

This chain uses TRBV28 with TRBJ2-1; TRBD1 matches 8 bases. Looked up from germline, CDR1 is MDHEN and CDR2 is SYDVKM. The trim removed 5 bases at V and 9 bases at J, leaving 15 bases unmatched. This CDR3 comprises 16 residues. This chain's CDR3 is CASSPVSGRGRSEQFF. For the CDR3, the DNA is TGTGCCAGCAGTCCCGTCAGCGGCAGGGGGCGCTCTGAGCAGTTCTTC.

The chain combines TRBV7-2 with TRBJ2-2, with 7 bases lining up with TRBD1. Germline V gene lookup returns CDR1 SGHTA and CDR2 FQGNSA. The junction had 6 bases not matched to a gene; V was cut back by 6 bases and J by 2 bases. The CDR3 covers 15 residues. CDR3 sequence (DNA): TGTGCCAGCAGTTTTGACAGGGTTAACACCGGGGAGCTGTTTTTT. Translated, it gives CASSFDRVNTGELFF.

The genes are TRBV19 and TRBJ1-5; tentatively, D is TRBD1 (5 bases). The germline CDR1 and CDR2 sequences are LNHDA and SQIVND (reference sequence). Trimming shortened V by 3 bases and J by 7 bases, and 10 bases separated the two germline ends. There are 13 residues in the CDR3. The CDR3 is CASSIQGRQPQHF. The CDR3 nucleotides are TGTGCCAGTAGTATCCAGGGAAGACAGCCCCAGCATTTT. Combining the CDR3 with reference TRBV19 and TRBJ1-5 gives the whole variable domain DGGITQSPKYLFRKEGQNVTLSCEQNLNHDAMYWYRQDPGQGLRLIYYSQIVNDFQKGDIAEGYSVSREKKESFPLTVTSAQKNPTAFYLCASSIQGRQPQHFGDGTRLSIL.

The rearrangement joins TRBV7-8 to TRBJ1-6; D possibly corresponds to TRBD1 (5 bases). Trimming removed 5 bases from V and 8 bases from J, with 13 bases in between. The V gene's germline CDR1 is SGHVS and CDR2 FQNEAQ. The CDR3 is 14 amino acids. CDR3 sequence reads: CASSATGAYSPLHF. CDR3 DNA: TGTGCCAGCAGCGCAACTGGGGCTTATTCACCCCTCCACTTT.